These 16 T cell receptor beta chains came from one sample sequenced in a study of Ad26.COV2.S vaccination and SARS-CoV-2 variants. Generated by immunoSEQ multiplex PCR, the TCRdb table keeps only in-frame clones and is missing some. In the table there are about 350,000 clones, about 85% of which are singletons. Treatment denoted: 15 to 20 received Ad26.COV2.S at low or high dose, single or two shots; about 5 received placebo; per-sample allocation not given. Material that was analyzed had been drawn on day 63 after the first vaccine or placebo injection. The input for sequencing was peripheral blood, taken in a trial of Ad26.COV2.S vaccine versus placebo. The receptors originated from a person between 18 and 65 years old who received the Ad26.COV2.S COVID-19 vaccine or a placebo.

The rearrangement joins TRBV11-3 to TRBJ2-1; D remains unclear. The V gene's germline CDR1 is SGHNT and CDR2 YENEEA. The V and J ends lost 5 bases and 5 bases respectively, with 7 bases between them. The CDR3 is made up of 12 amino acids. The DNA for the CDR3 is TGTGCCAGCAGCCGACTCGACAATGAGCAGTTCTTC. It specifies CASSRLDNEQFF.

This chain joins TRBV28 and TRBJ2-7; D is tentatively TRBD1 or TRBD2 (5 bases each). The CDR3 length is 14 residues. Germline V lookup: CDR1 MDHEN, CDR2 SYDVKM. Trimming pared 5 bases from V and 0 bases from J, leaving 11 bases between. The CDR3 DNA reads TGTGCCAGCAGTGTCCCCGGGACCTCCTACGAGCAGTACTTC. Translating gives CASSVPGTSYEQYF.

The chain links TRBV28 to TRBJ2-1; TRBD2 matches 9 bases. The V gene's germline CDR1 is MDHEN and CDR2 SYDVKM. With V trimmed by 2 bases and J by 5 bases, 7 bases remained unmatched. The CDR3 length is 16 residues. The CDR3 spells CASSLIAGGNHNEQFF. The CDR3 bases are TGTGCCAGCAGTTTAATTGCGGGAGGGAATCACAATGAGCAGTTCTTC.

This rearrangement joins TRBV5-5 to TRBJ1-5; D uncertain. The germline V gene encodes CDR1 SGHKS and CDR2 YYEKEE (reference sequence). There are 13 residues in the CDR3. V was trimmed by 2 bases and J by 10 bases, leaving 13 bases between them. CDR3 in DNA: TGTGCCAGCAGCTTAGGTTGGGTCGATCCCCAGCATTTT. Its protein is CASSLGWVDPQHF. The full variable domain, rest sourced from reference TRBV5-5 and TRBJ1-5, is DAGVTQSPTHLIKTRGQQVTLRCSPISGHKSVSWYQQVLGQGPQFIFQYYEKEERGRGNFPDRFSARQFPNYSSELNVNALLLGDSALYLCASSLGWVDPQHFGDGTRLSIL.

The V gene is TRBV27, the J gene TRBJ1-5; 7 bases match TRBD1. The V gene's germline CDR1 is MNHEY and CDR2 SMNVEV (reference sequence). With 10 bases clipped from V and 7 bases from J, the junction kept 10 bases outside the gene matches. The CDR3 contains 13 residues. The chain's CDR3 is CATSGGKRQPQHF. The CDR3 DNA follows: TGTGCCACTTCAGGGGGTAAAAGGCAGCCCCAGCATTTT.

V is TRBV3-1 (or the pseudogene TRBV3-2) and J is TRBJ2-7, with a weak D call TRBD1 (5 bases). V was pared by 0 bases and J by 7 bases, with 7 bases between. The CDR3 extends over 12 amino acids. The V gene's germline CDR1 is LGHDT and CDR2 YNNKEL (reference sequence). The DNA of the CDR3 is TGTGCCAGCAGCCAAGATCAGGGAGAGCAGTACTTC. Residues: CASSQDQGEQYF.

The V call is TRBV5-1, the J call TRBJ2-1, with D uncertain. CDR3 length: 14 residues. V lost 4 bases and J lost 0, with 8 bases in between. Germline V gene data show CDR1 as SGHRS and CDR2 as YFSETQ. This CDR3 reads CASSPQNSYNEQFF. The CDR3 bases are TGCGCCAGCAGCCCCCAGAACTCCTACAATGAGCAGTTCTTC.

J is TRBJ1-2 and V is TRBV28; D is unresolved. Germline CDR1 MDHEN, CDR2 SYDVKM. The CDR3 loop spans 11 amino acids. Trimming left V 6 bases short and J 8 bases short, with 10 bases between. CDR3 region: CASRKTRGYTF. CDR3 bases: TGTGCCAGCAGAAAGACTCGCGGCTACACCTTC.

This sequence joins TRBV27 and TRBJ2-7; 9 bases are shared with TRBD1. The CDR3 sequence is 15 residues long. After removal of 5 bases from V and 5 bases from J, the junction contained 10 bases not matched to a gene. CDR1 and CDR2 (germline): MNHEY, SMNVEV (reference sequence). CDR3 amino acids: CASSPVGTGLHEQYF. CDR3 sequence (DNA): TGTGCCAGCAGTCCGGTTGGGACAGGGCTCCACGAGCAGTACTTC.

This chain joins TRBV18 and TRBJ1-4; no reliable D call. Germline assignment: CDR1 KGHSH and CDR2 LQKENI. The V and J ends lost 3 bases and 8 bases respectively, with 13 bases between them. This CDR3 comprises 14 residues. This CDR3 is CASSPSQRGEKLFF. CDR3 DNA sequence: TGTGCCAGCTCACCGTCGCAGCGAGGGGAAAAACTGTTTTTT. Looking up the rest from reference TRBV18 and TRBJ1-4 gives the full variable domain: NAGVMQNPRHLVRRRGQEARLRCSPMKGHSHVYWYRQLPEEGLKFMVYLQKENIIDESGMPKERFSAEFPKEGPSILRIQQVVRGDSAAYFCASSPSQRGEKLFFGSGTQLSVL.

The chain joins TRBV5-1 to TRBJ2-5; no definite D call. The CDR3 contains 15 residues. The germline V gene encodes CDR1 SGHRS and CDR2 YFSETQ. V was clipped by 5 bases and J by 2 bases, with 16 bases between them. CDR3 sequence reads: CASRIPTSFQETQYF. The CDR3 nucleotides are TGCGCCAGCAGAATTCCCACCTCCTTTCAAGAGACCCAGTACTTC.

This chain uses TRBV5-6 with TRBJ1-5; no definite D call. Trimming removed 1 base at V and 0 bases at J, with 11 bases between. This CDR3 has 16 residues. CDR1 is SGHDT and CDR2 is YYEEEE in the germline V gene. CDR3: CASSLYEEYSNQPQHF. In DNA, the CDR3 is TGTGCCAGCAGCTTGTACGAGGAATATAGCAATCAGCCCCAGCATTTT. Based on the CDR3 plus reference TRBV5-6 and TRBJ1-5, the full variable domain is DAGVTQSPTHLIKTRGQQVTLRCSPKSGHDTVSWYQQALGQGPQFIFQYYEEEERQRGNFPDRFSGHQFPNYSSELNVNALLLGDSALYLCASSLYEEYSNQPQHFGDGTRLSIL.

The V gene is TRBV5-4, the J gene TRBJ1-3; TRBD1 matches 7 bases. The CDR3 sequence is 15 residues long. Per the germline V gene, CDR1 is SGHNT and CDR2 is YYREEE (reference sequence). The V segment lost 3 bases and the J segment 2 bases; nucleotides outside the gene matches: 5. The CDR3 sequence is CASSSKDRPGNTIYF. The CDR3 nucleotides are TGTGCCAGCAGCTCAAAGGACAGGCCTGGAAACACCATATATTTT.

The genes are TRBV18 and TRBJ2-2; 7 nucleotides agree with TRBD1. The CDR3 spans 20 residues. Germline CDR1 KGHSH, CDR2 LQKENI. J lost 5 bases, V lost 0 bases, and 18 bases had no gene match. This chain's CDR3 is CASSPPNFYVGTETTGELFF. CDR3 DNA: TGTGCCAGCTCACCACCGAATTTCTATGTGGGGACAGAAACTACCGGGGAGCTGTTTTTT. The whole variable domain, remainder taken from reference TRBV18 and TRBJ2-2, is NAGVMQNPRHLVRRRGQEARLRCSPMKGHSHVYWYRQLPEEGLKFMVYLQKENIIDESGMPKERFSAEFPKEGPSILRIQQVVRGDSAAYFCASSPPNFYVGTETTGELFFGEGSRLTVL.

As DNA, the CDR3 is TGTGCCAGCAGTTTCCTAATCAACCCTTCAACTAATGAAAAACTGTTTTTT. Translation: CASSFLINPSTNEKLFF. V usage is TRBV28 and J usage is TRBJ1-4, with D hard to call. Deletions cut 3 bases from V and 0 bases from J, with 14 bases between. CDR1 is MDHEN, CDR2 SYDVKM, per germline. The CDR3 has 17 residues.

Here the CDR3 reads CASSFPGGSSYNSPLHF. CDR3 in DNA: TGTGCCAGCAGTTTCCCGGGTGGGAGCTCCTATAATTCACCCCTCCACTTT. The chain is built from TRBV28 and TRBJ1-6; no clear D gene. This CDR3 region has 17 residues. CDR1 is MDHEN, CDR2 SYDVKM, per germline. The V end was cut by 3 bases, the J end by 0 bases, with 12 bases between.